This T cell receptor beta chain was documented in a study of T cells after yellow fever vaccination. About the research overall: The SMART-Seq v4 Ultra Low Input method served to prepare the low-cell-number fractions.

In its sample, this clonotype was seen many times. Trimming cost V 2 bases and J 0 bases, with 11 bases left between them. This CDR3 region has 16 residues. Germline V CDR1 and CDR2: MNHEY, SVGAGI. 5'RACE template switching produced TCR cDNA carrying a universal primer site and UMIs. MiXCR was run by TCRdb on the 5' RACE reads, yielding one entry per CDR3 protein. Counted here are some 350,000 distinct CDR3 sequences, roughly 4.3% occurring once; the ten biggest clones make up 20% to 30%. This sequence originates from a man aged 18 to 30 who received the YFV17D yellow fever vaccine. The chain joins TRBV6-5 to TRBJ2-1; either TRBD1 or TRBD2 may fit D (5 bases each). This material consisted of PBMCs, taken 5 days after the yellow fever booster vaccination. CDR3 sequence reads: CASSYVGGNSYNEQFF. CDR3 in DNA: TGTGCCAGCAGTTACGTTGGGGGAAACTCCTACAATGAGCAGTTCTTC.